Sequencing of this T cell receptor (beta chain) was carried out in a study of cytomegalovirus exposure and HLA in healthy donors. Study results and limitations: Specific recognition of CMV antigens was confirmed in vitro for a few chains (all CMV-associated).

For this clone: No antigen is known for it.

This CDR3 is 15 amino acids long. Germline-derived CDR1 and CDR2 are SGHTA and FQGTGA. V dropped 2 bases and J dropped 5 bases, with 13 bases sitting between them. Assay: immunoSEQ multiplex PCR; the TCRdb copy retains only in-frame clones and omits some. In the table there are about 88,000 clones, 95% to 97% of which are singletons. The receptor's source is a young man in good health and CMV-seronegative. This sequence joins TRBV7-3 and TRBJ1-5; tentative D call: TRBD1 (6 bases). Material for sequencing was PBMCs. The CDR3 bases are TGTGCCAGCAGCTTAGTTGGGGGCCTAGATCAGCCCCAGCATTTT. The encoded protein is CASSLVGGLDQPQHF.